These 11 T cell receptor beta chains originate from one sample sequenced in a study of blood T cell repertoires in COVID-19. Repertoires were generated with immunoSEQ multiplex PCR, while TCRdb's copy carries only in-frame clones and drops some. The table has hundreds of thousands of clones, about 90% seen once. What was sequenced was peripheral blood. The receptors stem from a man between 18 and 35 years old with active or convalescent COVID-19.

The genes are TRBV4-3 and TRBJ1-1, with D hard to call. V lost 0 bases and J 6 bases, leaving 11 bases between the germline ends. The CDR3 runs to 14 residues. Per germline, CDR1 LGHNA and CDR2 YSLEER. Here the CDR3 reads CASSQDSKRSEAFF. The CDR3 DNA reads TGCGCCAGCAGCCAAGATAGCAAACGGTCTGAAGCTTTCTTT.

V gene TRBV7-2 combines with J gene TRBJ2-1, with a weak D call TRBD2 (6 bases). CDR3 size: 13 residues. Between the trimmed V and J ends, which lost 2 bases and 10 bases, there was a span of 12 bases. The germline V gene encodes CDR1 SGHTA and CDR2 FQGNSA. CDR3 residues: CASSLYSGREQFF. In DNA form, the CDR3 reads TGTGCCAGCAGCTTATATAGCGGAAGGGAGCAGTTCTTC.

This clone was seen more than once but under ten times. V is TRBV2 and J is TRBJ2-7; the match to TRBD2 covers 9 bases. The CDR3 consists of 15 residues. V shed 2 bases, J shed 4 bases, and the junction held 6 bases outside the gene matches. Germline CDR1 reads SNHLY; CDR2 reads FYNNEI. The CDR3 spells CASSERRGGRYEQYF. In DNA, the CDR3 is TGTGCCAGCAGTGAACGGCGGGGGGGCCGTTACGAGCAGTACTTC.

The chain combines TRBV5-4 with TRBJ2-3; TRBD2 matches at 7 bases. There are 18 residues in the CDR3. The V gene end was trimmed by 4 bases and the J gene end by 2 bases; junction bases not matched to a gene: 16. CDR1 and CDR2 (germline): SGHNT, YYREEE (reference sequence). CDR3 DNA: TGTGCCAGCAGCGGGAGGGTTGGGCGACGACCGCACACAGATACGCAGTATTTT. Translating it yields CASSGRVGRRPHTDTQYF.

The chain joins TRBV28 to TRBJ2-2; weak D call: TRBD1 (6 bases). CDR1 and CDR2 (germline): MDHEN, SYDVKM. The germline V and J ends were trimmed by 7 bases and 2 bases, with 11 bases remaining between them. This CDR3 region has 14 residues. The CDR3 region is CASTGVINTGELFF. CDR3 sequence (DNA): TGTGCCAGCACAGGGGTCATAAACACCGGGGAGCTGTTTTTT.

The chain has TRBV9 and TRBJ2-3; 10 nucleotides line up with TRBD2. J lost 5 bases, V lost 4 bases, and 13 bases had no gene match. Germline CDR1 SGDLS, CDR2 YYNGEE. The length of the CDR3 is 17 residues. As DNA, the CDR3 is TGTGCCAGCAGCTCGCCCTCTAGCGGGAGCTGGTTAGATACGCAGTATTTT. This codes for CASSSPSSGSWLDTQYF.

The rearrangement links TRBV29-1 to TRBJ2-5, with 9 bases aligning to TRBD1. The CDR3 has 13 residues. The V gene end was trimmed by 7 bases and the J gene end by 0 bases; junction bases not matched to a gene: 3. Germline V lookup: CDR1 SQVTM, CDR2 ANQGSEA. Here the CDR3 DNA reads TGCAGCGCCCGGACAGGGGACCAAGAGACCCAGTACTTC. As protein: CSARTGDQETQYF.

The V call is TRBV27, the J call TRBJ1-5; possibly TRBD1 for D (6 bases). CDR1 and CDR2 from the germline V gene are MNHEY and SMNVEV (reference sequence). Trimming took off 4 bases at V and 0 bases at J, with 16 bases between the two ends. This CDR3 region has 17 residues. CDR3 residues: CASSSSGQKISNQPQHF. The CDR3 DNA reads as TGTGCCAGCAGTTCCTCTGGACAGAAAATTAGCAATCAGCCCCAGCATTTT.

V and J are TRBV7-8 and TRBJ2-7; 7 bases agree with TRBD1. The J segment lost 2 bases and the V segment lost 3 bases, leaving 4 bases of the junction unmatched. The CDR3 runs 14 residues. Looked up from germline, CDR1 is SGHVS and CDR2 is FQNEAQ. Here the CDR3 DNA reads TGTGCCAGCAGCTTCAGACAGGGCCCCTACGAGCAGTACTTC. This codes for CASSFRQGPYEQYF.

The J gene is TRBJ1-1, the V gene TRBV25-1; possible D gene TRBD1, 5 bases. Trimming stripped 10 bases from V and 1 base from J, with 10 bases between. This CDR3 comprises 12 residues. Germline V gene data show CDR1 as MGHDK and CDR2 as SYGVNS. The chain's CDR3 is CATSQGNTEAFF. The DNA of the CDR3 is TGTGCCACCTCCCAGGGGAACACTGAAGCTTTCTTT.

The chain couples TRBV27 to TRBJ1-1; TRBD1 might be the D (6 bases). CDR3 length: 16 amino acids. Trimming took off 4 bases at V and 1 base at J, with 16 bases between the two ends. Per germline, CDR1 MNHEY and CDR2 SMNVEV (reference sequence). CDR3 amino acids: CASSYRQAPTNTEAFF. The CDR3 DNA follows: TGTGCCAGCAGTTACCGACAGGCTCCCACGAACACTGAAGCTTTCTTT.